This TCR beta chain emerged from a study of cytomegalovirus exposure and HLA in healthy donors. Study summary: Drawn from HLA-typed donors, about 85 million unique TCRs were held in an early data release.

CDR1 SGHTA and CDR2 FQGTGA come from the germline V gene. CDR3 length: 16 residues. V shed 2 bases, J shed 5 bases, and the junction held 8 bases outside the gene matches. PCR was performed using 60 Vbeta and 13 Jbeta primers. Produced via immunoSEQ multiplex PCR; TCRdb's table is partial and in-frame only. The data show about 130,000 clones, 70% to 80% seen once. General study results and limits: In vitro data verified a few CMV-associated chains as specific for CMV antigens. Later, TCR association rates were found to vary by HLA locus, highest for DRB1 and lowest for HLA-C.

Concerning this clone: Its cognate antigen is unknown.

This TCR was recovered from a man aged 25 to 40 in good health and CMV-seronegative. The genes are TRBV7-3 and TRBJ2-1, with 8 bases matching TRBD2. The sample comprised PBMCs. The CDR3 loop reads CASSLSPAGADNEQFF. The CDR3 DNA reads as TGTGCCAGCAGCTTATCGCCAGCGGGGGCCGACAATGAGCAGTTCTTC.